The rows below give T cell receptor beta chains drawn from one sample of a study of early T cells in non-severe SARS-CoV-2 infection. MiXCR, applied by TCRdb to the 5' RACE reads, yields one record per CDR3 protein. Found here are tens of thousands of distinct CDR3 sequences, about 14% of them singletons; the top ten hold around 5.8%. Material: whole blood. These receptors were taken from an adult who was a healthcare worker with PCR-confirmed SARS-CoV-2 infection or an uninfected control (not recorded which). CDR3s include the opening cysteine and the closing phenylalanine or tryptophan. D genes are given only for firm matches. Part of the rows lack a size; the others show once, few, many or a class for expanded clones.

j_gene | v_gene | d_gene | abundance | CDR3aa | CDR3nt
TRBJ1-5 | TRBV27 | . | many | CASSFTTGTDQPQHF | TGTGCCAGCAGTTTTACGACAGGCACCGATCAGCCCCAGCATTTT
TRBJ1-2 | TRBV5-1 | TRBD1 | few | CASRAGTGAYGYTF | TGCGCCAGCAGGGCCGGGACAGGAGCCTATGGCTACACCTTC
TRBJ2-2 | TRBV20-1 | . | few | CSARERGTVAFSGELFF | TGCAGTGCCCGCGAAAGGGGGACCGTCGCTTTTTCCGGGGAGCTGTTTTTT
TRBJ1-3 | TRBV6-1 | . | many | CASRMRDIGNTIYF | TGTGCCAGCAGGATGAGGGACATTGGAAACACCATATATTTT
TRBJ2-7 | TRBV7-2 | . | many | CASSSTGTYNYEQYF | TGTGCCAGCAGCTCTACCGGGACTTACAACTACGAGCAGTACTTC
TRBJ1-1 | TRBV29-1 | . | medium-sized | CSVEFNSPIVEAFF | TGCAGCGTTGAATTTAATTCGCCTATTGTGGAAGCTTTCTTT
TRBJ2-2 | TRBV12-3/TRBV12-4 | . | many | CASIQWSTGELFF | TGTGCCAGCATCCAATGGAGCACCGGGGAGCTGTTTTTT
TRBJ2-3 | TRBV12-5 | . | many | CASGLLGAGDTQYF | TGTGCTAGTGGTTTGCTCGGGGCTGGAGATACGCAGTATTTT
TRBJ2-3 | TRBV29-1 | . | many | CSAGTTSTDTQYF | TGCAGCGCCGGGACAACGAGCACAGATACGCAGTATTTT
TRBJ2-3 | TRBV11-2 | . | . | CASSRDTLTDTQYF | TGTGCCAGCAGCCGTGACACCCTCACAGATACGCAGTATTTT
TRBJ1-2 | TRBV6-4 | . | . | CASSDGANYGYTF | TGTGCCAGCAGTGACGGAGCTAACTATGGCTACACCTTC
TRBJ2-6 | TRBV3-1 | TRBD1 | few | CASSWGQSSRWTNVLTF | TGTGCCAGCAGCTGGGGACAGTCCTCCCGATGGACCAACGTCCTGACTTTC
TRBJ1-4 | TRBV20-1 | . | . | CSNLQAGGEKLFF | TGCAGCAACTTACAGGCCGGAGGTGAAAAACTGTTTTTT
TRBJ2-7 | TRBV6-5 | . | . | CASSSRYEQYF | TGTGCCAGCAGTTCGCGCTACGAGCAGTACTTC
TRBJ2-7 | TRBV11-2 | . | few | CASSFQGLQTYEQYF | TGTGCCAGCAGCTTCCAGGGCCTCCAGACCTACGAGCAGTACTTC
TRBJ1-1 | TRBV12-3/TRBV12-4 | . | few | CASSLYIHKLNTEAFF | TGTGCCAGCAGTTTATATATTCACAAGCTGAACACTGAAGCTTTCTTT
TRBJ2-5 | TRBV5-4 | . | many | CASSLVDRQQETQYF | TGTGCCAGCAGCTTGGTGGATCGGCAGCAAGAGACCCAGTACTTC
TRBJ2-4 | TRBV28 | . | . | CASSGVADIQYF | TGTGCCAGCTCTGGGGTCGCAGACATTCAGTACTTC
TRBJ1-2 | TRBV28 | TRBD1 | once | CASSLRQGAVYGYTF | TGTGCCAGCAGTTTAAGACAGGGGGCAGTCTATGGCTACACCTTC